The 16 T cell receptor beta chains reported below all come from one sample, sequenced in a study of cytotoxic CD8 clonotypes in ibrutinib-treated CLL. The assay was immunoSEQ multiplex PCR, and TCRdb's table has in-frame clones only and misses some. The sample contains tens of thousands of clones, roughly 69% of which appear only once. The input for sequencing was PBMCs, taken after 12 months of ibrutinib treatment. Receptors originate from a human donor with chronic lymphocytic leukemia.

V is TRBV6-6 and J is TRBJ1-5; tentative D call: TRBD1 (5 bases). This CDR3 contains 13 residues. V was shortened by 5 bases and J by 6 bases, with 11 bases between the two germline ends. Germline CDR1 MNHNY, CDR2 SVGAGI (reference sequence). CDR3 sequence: CASSPQGGQPQHF. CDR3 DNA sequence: TGTGCCAGCAGTCCCCAGGGAGGTCAGCCCCAGCATTTT.

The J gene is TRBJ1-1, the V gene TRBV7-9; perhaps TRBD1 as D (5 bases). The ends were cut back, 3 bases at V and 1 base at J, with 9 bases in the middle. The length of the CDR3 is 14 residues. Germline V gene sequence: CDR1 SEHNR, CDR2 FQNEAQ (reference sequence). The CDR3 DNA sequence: TGTGCCAGCAGCTTCGGGGCAACGAACACTGAAGCTTTCTTT. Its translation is CASSFGATNTEAFF.

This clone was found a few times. The CDR3 DNA reads as TGCGCCAGCAGTGCAGGGTCTACTGAAGCTTTCTTT. Its translation is CASSAGSTEAFF. This chain uses TRBV10-1 with TRBJ1-1, with a weak D call TRBD1 (5 bases). CDR3 size: 12 residues. CDR1 WNHNN and CDR2 SYGVQD come from the germline V gene (reference sequence). V was clipped by 4 bases and J by 5 bases, with 8 bases between them.

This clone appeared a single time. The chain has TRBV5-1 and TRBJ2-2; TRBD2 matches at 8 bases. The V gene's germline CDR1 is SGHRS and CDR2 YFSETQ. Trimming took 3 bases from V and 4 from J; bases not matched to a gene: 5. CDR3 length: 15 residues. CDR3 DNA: TGCGCCAGCAGCTCAGGACTAGCTTCCACCGGGGAGCTGTTTTTT. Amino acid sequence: CASSSGLASTGELFF.

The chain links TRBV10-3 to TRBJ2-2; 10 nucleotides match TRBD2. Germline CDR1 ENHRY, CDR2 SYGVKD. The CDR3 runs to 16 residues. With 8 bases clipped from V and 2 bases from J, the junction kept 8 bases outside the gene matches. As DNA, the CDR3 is TGTGCCATCCCAAGGACTAGCGGTTTTAACACCGGGGAGCTGTTTTTT. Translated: CAIPRTSGFNTGELFF.

The CDR3 DNA is TGTGCCAGTAGCTCGGTGGCGGGGCAGGACTACGAGCAGTACTTC. Translating it yields CASSSVAGQDYEQYF. V and J are TRBV19 and TRBJ2-7; D possibly corresponds to TRBD2 (6 bases). This CDR3 region has 15 residues. Germline CDR1 LNHDA, CDR2 SQIVND (reference sequence). Trimming stripped 6 bases from V and 3 bases from J, with 18 bases between.

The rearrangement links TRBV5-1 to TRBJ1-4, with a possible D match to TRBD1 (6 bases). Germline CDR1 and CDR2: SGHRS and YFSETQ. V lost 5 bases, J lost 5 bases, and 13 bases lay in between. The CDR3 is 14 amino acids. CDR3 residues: CASRGGTRNEKLFF. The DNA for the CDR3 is TGCGCCAGCAGAGGGGGAACCCGGAATGAAAAACTGTTTTTT. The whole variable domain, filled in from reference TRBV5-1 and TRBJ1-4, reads KAGVTQTPRYLIKTRGQQVTLSCSPISGHRSVSWYQQTPGQGLQFLFEYFSETQRNKGNFPGRFSGRQFSNSRSEMNVSTLELGDSALYLCASRGGTRNEKLFFGSGTQLSVL.

The CDR3 here is CASSFTGAHSTDTQYF. The DNA for the CDR3 is TGCGCCAGCAGCTTCACAGGGGCCCACAGCACAGATACGCAGTATTTT. J is TRBJ2-3 and V is TRBV5-1, with 7 bases identical to TRBD1. The CDR3 runs 16 residues. Germline values: CDR1 SGHRS, CDR2 YFSETQ. With V trimmed by 2 bases and J by 0 bases, 6 bases remained unmatched. Filled out from reference TRBV5-1 and TRBJ2-3, the complete variable domain reads KAGVTQTPRYLIKTRGQQVTLSCSPISGHRSVSWYQQTPGQGLQFLFEYFSETQRNKGNFPGRFSGRQFSNSRSEMNVSTLELGDSALYLCASSFTGAHSTDTQYFGPGTRLTVL.

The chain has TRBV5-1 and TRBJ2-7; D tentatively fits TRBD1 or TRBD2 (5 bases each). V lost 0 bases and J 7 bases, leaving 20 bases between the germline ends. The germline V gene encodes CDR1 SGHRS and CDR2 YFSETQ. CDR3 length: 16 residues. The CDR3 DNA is TGCGCCAGCAGCTTGGGGGGGTTACAGAGCTACAGTGAGCAGTACTTC. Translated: CASSLGGLQSYSEQYF.

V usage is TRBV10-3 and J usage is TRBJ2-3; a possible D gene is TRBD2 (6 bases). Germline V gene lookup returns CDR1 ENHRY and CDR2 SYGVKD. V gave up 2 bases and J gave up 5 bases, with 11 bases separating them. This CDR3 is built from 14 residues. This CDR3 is CAISEDSGVDTQYF. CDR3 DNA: TGTGCCATCAGTGAGGATTCGGGGGTAGATACGCAGTATTTT.

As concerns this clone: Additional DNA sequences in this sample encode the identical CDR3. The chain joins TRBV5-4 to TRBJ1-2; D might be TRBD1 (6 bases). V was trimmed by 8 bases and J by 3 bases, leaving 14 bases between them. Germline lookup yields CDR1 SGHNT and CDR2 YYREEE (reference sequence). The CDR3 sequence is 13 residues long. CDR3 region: CASSLNRDYGYTF. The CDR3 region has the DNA TGTGCCAGTTCTCTGAACAGGGACTATGGCTACACCTTC. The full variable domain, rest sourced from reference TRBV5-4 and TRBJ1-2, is ETGVTQSPTHLIKTRGQQVTLRCSSQSGHNTVSWYQQALGQGPQFIFQYYREEENGRGNFPPRFSGLQFPNYSSELNVNALELDDSALYLCASSLNRDYGYTFGSGTRLTVV.

This CDR3 reads CAWAGVGYNEQFF. Here the CDR3 DNA reads TGTGCCTGGGCAGGGGTAGGGTACAATGAGCAGTTCTTC. V is TRBV30 and J is TRBJ2-1; D may be TRBD1 (6 bases). Germline CDR1 and CDR2: GTSNPN and SVGIG (reference sequence). Trimming removed 5 bases from V and 4 bases from J, with 12 bases in between. This CDR3 comprises 13 residues.

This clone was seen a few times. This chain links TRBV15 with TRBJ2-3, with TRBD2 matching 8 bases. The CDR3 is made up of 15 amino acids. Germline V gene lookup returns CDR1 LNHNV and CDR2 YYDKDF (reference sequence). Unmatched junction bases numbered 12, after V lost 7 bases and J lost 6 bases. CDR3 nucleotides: TGTGCCACCATTCGAGCGGGAGCGGGTGGGGATACGCAGTATTTT. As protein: CATIRAGAGGDTQYF. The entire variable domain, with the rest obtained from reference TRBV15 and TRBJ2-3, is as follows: DAMVIQNPRYQVTQFGKPVTLSCSQTLNHNVMYWYQQKSSQAPKLLFHYYDKDFNNEADTPDNFQSRRPNTSFCFLDIRSPGLGDTAMYLCATIRAGAGGDTQYFGPGTRLTVL.

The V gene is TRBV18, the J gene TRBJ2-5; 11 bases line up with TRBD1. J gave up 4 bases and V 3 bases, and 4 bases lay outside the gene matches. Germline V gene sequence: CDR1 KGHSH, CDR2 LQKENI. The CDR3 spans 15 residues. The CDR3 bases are TGTGCCAGCTCACCTCGGACAGGGGGCGGAGAGACCCAGTACTTC. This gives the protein CASSPRTGGGETQYF.

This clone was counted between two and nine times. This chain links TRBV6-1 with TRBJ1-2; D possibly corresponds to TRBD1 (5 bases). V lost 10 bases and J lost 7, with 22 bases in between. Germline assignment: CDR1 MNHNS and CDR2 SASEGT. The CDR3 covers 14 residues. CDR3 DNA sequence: TGTGCCACCCCGACGGGACCGGGGGTAGGTGGCTACACCTTC. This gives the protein CATPTGPGVGGYTF.

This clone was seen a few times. The CDR3 protein is CASRLGTSGTGELFF. CDR3 in DNA: TGTGCCAGCAGACTCGGGACTAGCGGCACCGGGGAGCTGTTTTTT. This rearrangement joins TRBV27 to TRBJ2-2; 11 nucleotides line up with TRBD2. The J segment lost 4 bases and the V segment lost 6 bases, leaving 4 bases of the junction unmatched. CDR3 length: 15 residues. Germline V CDR1 and CDR2: MNHEY, SMNVEV (reference sequence).